This TCR beta chain was captured in a study of control samples from healthy donors and cancer patients. Method: immunoSEQ multiplex PCR; TCRdb's copy keeps in-frame clones and lacks some. This table holds about 120,000 clones, 93% found once. The length of the CDR3 is 14 residues. Trimming took off 4 bases at V and 0 bases at J, with 13 bases between the two ends. CDR1 and CDR2 (germline): SQVTM, ANQGSEA. The receptor was derived from a man aged 25 to 40 in good health. The chain is built from TRBV29-1 and TRBJ2-7; no firm D call. The sequenced sample was blood. CDR3 nucleotide sequence: TGCAGCGTTGTGCGGCAAGATGGCTCCTACGAGCAGTACTTC. It yields the protein CSVVRQDGSYEQYF.